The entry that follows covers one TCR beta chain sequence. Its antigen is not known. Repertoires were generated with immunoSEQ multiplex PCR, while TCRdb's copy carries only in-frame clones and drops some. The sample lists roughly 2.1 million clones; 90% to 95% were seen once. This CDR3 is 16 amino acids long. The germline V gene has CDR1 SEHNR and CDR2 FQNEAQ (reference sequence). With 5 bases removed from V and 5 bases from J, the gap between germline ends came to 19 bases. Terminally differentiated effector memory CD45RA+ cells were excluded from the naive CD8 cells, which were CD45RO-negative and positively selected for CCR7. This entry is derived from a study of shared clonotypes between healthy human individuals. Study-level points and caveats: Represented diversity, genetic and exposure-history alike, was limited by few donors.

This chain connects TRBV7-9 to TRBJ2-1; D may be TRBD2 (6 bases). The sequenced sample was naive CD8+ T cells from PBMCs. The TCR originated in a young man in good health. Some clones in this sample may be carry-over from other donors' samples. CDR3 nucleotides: TGTGCCAGCAGCCCCCCCTCGGGGGAGCAACACAATGAGCAGTTCTTC. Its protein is CASSPPSGEQHNEQFF.